This record looks at one T cell receptor beta chain sequence and its context. It lacks a known antigen. The record has no base qualities; no much larger clone is one base away. The instrument was an Illumina HiSeq 2500. TCR beta libraries were prepared by quantitative 5'-RACE with molecular barcodes. The published analysis was carried out like this. To identify disease-linked TCR variants, a new computational method was used, one built on a probabilistic model of VDJ rearrangement. The public reads were reprocessed in TCRdb via fastp at Q25 and MiXCR, keeping in-frame beta chains. One record per CDR3 amino acid sequence lists the most common genes and DNA. V and J calls and clone size were set by TCRdb, not the authors. The sample has over 130,000 distinct CDR3 sequences on record, around 45% of them singletons. The ten largest account for about 15% of the sample. Synovial fluid samples and blood samples obtained from the same ankylosing spondylitis patients were matched.

The data derive from a study of CD8 T cells in ankylosing spondylitis listed by TCRdb under 2017. Broadly, across the study: The study set out to find disease-linked TCR variants by profiling T cell receptor beta repertoires in ankylosing spondylitis patients and healthy donors. The full study cohort comprised around 23 ankylosing spondylitis patients and around 100 healthy donors. Peripheral blood was sampled, and synovial fluid was also collected from ankylosing spondylitis patients. Results and caveats for the whole study, not just this receptor: A TCR beta motif of seven or eight highly homologous amino acid variants appeared characteristic of blood from ankylosing spondylitis patients. The disease-linked clones had a CD8+ phenotype and were found at relatively low frequencies in peripheral blood. The disease-linked clones were reported as significantly enriched in matched synovial fluid samples from ankylosing spondylitis patients. Some TCR beta motif variants had previously been reported in synovial fluid and blood of reactive arthritis patients, which suggested common disease-initiation mechanisms.

The germline V gene (reference sequence) sets CDR1 to DFQATT and CDR2 to SNEGSKA. V is cut by 0 bases and J by 4 bases, and the space between the germline ends is 16 bases. The cysteine opens and the phenylalanine closes a CDR3 of 16 amino acids. Only the CDR3 region is kept as DNA, spanning 48 bases read in frame from base 1. The rearrangement joined TRBV20-1 to TRBJ2-1, with the D call tentatively TRBD1 or TRBD2, each fitting 6 bases. The sequence derives from a male donor with ankylosing spondylitis. The specimen sequenced was synovial fluid, either unsorted or a sorted T cell fraction (not recorded which). The nucleotide sequence reads as follows: TGCAGTGCTAGAGATAAGACGGGGGCGTGGTACAATGAGCAGTTCTTC. Translated, this is CSARDKTGAWYNEQFF.